A single T cell receptor beta chain is shown here with its context. The CDR3 covers 19 residues. J gave up 5 bases and V 2 bases, and 13 bases lay outside the gene matches. Germline CDR1 is MRHNA and CDR2 is SNTAGT. This sample is part of a study of blood T cell repertoires in COVID-19. Study at large: Sites in the United States, Italy and Spain provided acute and convalescent COVID-19 samples. The cDNA or gDNA used as material had been derived from T cells, B-cell-depleted T cells, or PBMCs.

Original handling: From reference gene primer amplification, estimates of nucleated cell counts were derived. Sequencing was performed with immunoSEQ multiplex PCR; in TCRdb, only in-frame clones are kept and a portion is missing. That table furnishes V, J and clone size, whereas the DNA furnished D and trimming. The sample lists under 200,000 clones; 74% were seen once. Source material: peripheral blood. This clonotype was obtained from a woman older than 75 with acute or convalescent COVID-19. The chain couples TRBV6-4 to TRBJ2-5; 14 bases are shared with TRBD2. DNA for the CDR3: TGTGCCAGCAGTGACAAAGGACTAGCGGGAGGACGGCGAACGGAGACCCAGTACTTC. Protein sequence: CASSDKGLAGGRRTETQYF.